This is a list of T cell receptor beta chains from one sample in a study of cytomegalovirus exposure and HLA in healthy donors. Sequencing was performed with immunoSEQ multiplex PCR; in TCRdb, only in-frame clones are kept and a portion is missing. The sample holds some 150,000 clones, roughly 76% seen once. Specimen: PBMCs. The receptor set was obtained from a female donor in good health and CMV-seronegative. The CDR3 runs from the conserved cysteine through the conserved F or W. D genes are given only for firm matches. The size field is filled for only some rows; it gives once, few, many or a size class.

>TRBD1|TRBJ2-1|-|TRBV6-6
TGTGCCAGCGGACAGGAGAGGGCTGAGCAGTTCTTC
CASGQERAEQFF
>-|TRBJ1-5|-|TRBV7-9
TGTGCCAGCAGCTATGGACAGCCTTATAGCAATCAGCCCCAGCATTTT
CASSYGQPYSNQPQHF
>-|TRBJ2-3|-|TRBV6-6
TGTGCCAGCAGTGTGGCGGGGAAGATCACAGATACGCAGTATTTT
CASSVAGKITDTQYF
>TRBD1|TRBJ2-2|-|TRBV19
TGTGCCAGTAGGGACAGGGGAGGAACCGGGGAGCTGTTTTTT
CASRDRGGTGELFF
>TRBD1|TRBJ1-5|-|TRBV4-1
TGCGCCAGCAGCCAAACGGACAGGGCTTATCAGCCCCAGCATTTT
CASSQTDRAYQPQHF
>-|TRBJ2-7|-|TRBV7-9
TGTGCCAGCAGCACTCCAACTAGTCACGAGCAGTACTTC
CASSTPTSHEQYF
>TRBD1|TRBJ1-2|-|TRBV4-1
TGCGCCAGCAGCCAAGATACCCATTCGACAGGGAGCTATGGCTACACCTTC
CASSQDTHSTGSYGYTF
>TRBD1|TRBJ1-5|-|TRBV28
TGTGCCAGCAGTCCCGGACAGGGAGGTCAGCCCCAGCATTTT
CASSPGQGGQPQHF
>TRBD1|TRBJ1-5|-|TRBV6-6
TGTGCCAGCGACGGGACAGGGGTCCAAGGACTACAGCCCCAGCATTTT
CASDGTGVQGLQPQHF
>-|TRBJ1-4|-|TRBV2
TGTGCCAGCAGGGGCGGGATGAATGAAAAACTGTTTTTT
CASRGGMNEKLFF
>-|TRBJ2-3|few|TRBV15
TGTGCCACCAGCCCCACGGGGGACAGCACAGATACGCAGTATTTT
CATSPTGDSTDTQYF
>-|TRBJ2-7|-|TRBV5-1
TGCGCCAGCAGCTTGGTCGGGGGGCTCTCCTACGAGCAGTACTTC
CASSLVGGLSYEQYF
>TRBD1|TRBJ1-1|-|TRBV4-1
TGCGCCAGCAGCCAAGTAGAGACAGGGGACCCTGAAGCTTTCTTT
CASSQVETGDPEAFF
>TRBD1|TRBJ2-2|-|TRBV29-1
TGCAGCGGACAGGGCTCCGGGGAGCTGTTTTTT
CSGQGSGELFF
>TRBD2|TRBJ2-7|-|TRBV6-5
TGTGCCAGCGTTAGCGGGAGACACGAGCAGTACTTC
CASVSGRHEQYF
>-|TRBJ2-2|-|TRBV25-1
TGTGCCAGCACACAGTCGGACACCGGGGAGCTGTTTTTT
CASTQSDTGELFF
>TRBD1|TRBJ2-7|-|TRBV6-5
TGTGCCAGCTGGTACAGGGGCAGCGAGTACGAGCAGTACTTC
CASWYRGSEYEQYF
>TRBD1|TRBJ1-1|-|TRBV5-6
TGTGCCAGCAGCCCTGGAGGGGGCCCTCGAGCTTTCTTT
CASSPGGGPRAFF
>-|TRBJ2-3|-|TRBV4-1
TGCGCCAGCAGCCAACAGGACAGCACCTCAGGAGATACGCAGTATTTT
CASSQQDSTSGDTQYF
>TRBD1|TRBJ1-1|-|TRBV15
TGTGCCACCAGCAGAGTTCAGGGGGGCACTGAAGCTTTCTTT
CATSRVQGGTEAFF
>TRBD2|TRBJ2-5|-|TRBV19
TGTGCCAGTAGGAGCGGGAGGGGCCAAGAGACCCAGTACTTC
CASRSGRGQETQYF
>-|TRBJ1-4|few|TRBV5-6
TGTGCCAGCAGCTCGAAGGGGGATCATGAAAAACTGTTTTTT
CASSSKGDHEKLFF
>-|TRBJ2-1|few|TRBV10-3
TGTGCCATCCGGAAGAGAGGTGTGGATGAGCAGTTCTTC
CAIRKRGVDEQFF
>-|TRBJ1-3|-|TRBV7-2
TGTGCCAGCAGCTTAGTCACAGGGAAGGGCATATATTTT
CASSLVTGKGIYF
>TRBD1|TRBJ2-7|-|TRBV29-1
TGCAGCGTAGCCACAGGGGGCAACTACGAGCAGTACTTC
CSVATGGNYEQYF
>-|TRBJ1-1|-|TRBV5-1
TGCGCCAGTGGGGAGGGCAATACTGAAGCTTTCTTT
CASGEGNTEAFF
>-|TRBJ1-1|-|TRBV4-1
TGCGCCAGCAGCCAAGGAAGTAGGGGTTCGAACACTGAAGCTTTCTTT
CASSQGSRGSNTEAFF
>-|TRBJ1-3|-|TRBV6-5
TGTGCCAGCACCCAGAGGGAGGGAACCGGAAACACCATATATTTT
CASTQREGTGNTIYF
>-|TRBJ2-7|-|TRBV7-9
TGTGCCAGCAGCTTAGCTAGTTCCTACGAGCAGTACTTC
CASSLASSYEQYF
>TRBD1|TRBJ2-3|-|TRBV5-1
TGCGCCAGCAGCCCCGGGACAGGGGGAACAGATACGCAGTATTTT
CASSPGTGGTDTQYF
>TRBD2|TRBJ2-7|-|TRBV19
TGTGCCAGTAGTTGGGGACTAGCGAGATCCTACGAGCAGTACTTC
CASSWGLARSYEQYF
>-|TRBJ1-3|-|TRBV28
TGTGCCAGCAGACCGATCGACAGGTACTCTGGAAACACCATATATTTT
CASRPIDRYSGNTIYF
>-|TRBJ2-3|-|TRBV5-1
TGCGCCAGCAGCCCGGGTGGCGGACTAAGGCGCGGGAGCACAGATACGCAGTATTTT
CASSPGGGLRRGSTDTQYF
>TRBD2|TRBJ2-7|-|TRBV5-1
TGCGCCAGCAGCTTCCTTAGCGGGAGGTCGATTTACGAGCAGTACTTC
CASSFLSGRSIYEQYF
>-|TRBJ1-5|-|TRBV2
TGTGCCAGCAGTGAACCCCAGGGGCTCGGCAATCAGCCCCAGCATTTT
CASSEPQGLGNQPQHF
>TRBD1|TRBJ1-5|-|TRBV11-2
TGTGCCAGCAGCGCTTATCCCCTGACAGGGAATAGACAGCCCCAGCATTTT
CASSAYPLTGNRQPQHF
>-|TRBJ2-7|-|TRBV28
TGTGCCAGCAGTTTATTAGTGACTACCTACGAGCAGTACTTC
CASSLLVTTYEQYF
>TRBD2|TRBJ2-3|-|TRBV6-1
TGTGCCAGCAGTTCTAGCGGGAGTTTGACAGATACGCAGTATTTT
CASSSSGSLTDTQYF
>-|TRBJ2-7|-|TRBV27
TGTGCCAGCAGTTTAGCGCCCTACTACAAGCAGTACTTC
CASSLAPYYKQYF
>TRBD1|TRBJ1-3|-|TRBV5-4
TGTGCCAGCAGCTTGTCGGTCGGACAGGGGGCGGGAAACACCATATATTTT
CASSLSVGQGAGNTIYF
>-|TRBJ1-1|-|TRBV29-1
TGCAGCGTTGAACCAGGGGAAGGCACTGAAGCTTTCTTT
CSVEPGEGTEAFF
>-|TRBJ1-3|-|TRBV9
TGTGCCAGCAGCGGCCGGGCGTTCGAGGGCTCTGGAAACACCATATATTTT
CASSGRAFEGSGNTIYF